The rows below give T cell receptor beta chains drawn from one sample of a study of blood T cell repertoires in COVID-19. Clones were read by immunoSEQ multiplex PCR, and TCRdb kept only the in-frame ones, dropping some. The sample lists under 250,000 clones, about 84% occurring once. The sample consisted of peripheral blood. These receptors were obtained from a woman older than 75 with acute or convalescent COVID-19. The CDR3 runs from the conserved cysteine through the conserved F or W. Each record gives: CDR3 protein, CDR3 DNA, D gene, clone size, V gene, J gene. The D gene is left open where the match is weak. Size is omitted from some rows. Given values are once, few, many or a class for expanded clones.

CDR3 protein: CASSSTGVGNTIYF
CDR3 DNA: TGCGCCAGCAGCTCAACAGGGGTCGGAAACACCATATATTTT
D gene: TRBD1
clone size: NA
V gene: TRBV5-1
J gene: TRBJ1-3

CDR3 protein: CASSPRGPDTQYF
CDR3 DNA: TGTGCCAGCAGCCCTCGGGGTCCAGATACGCAGTATTTT
D gene: NA
clone size: NA
V gene: TRBV7-9
J gene: TRBJ2-3

CDR3 protein: CASSEAPRVGRHQPQHF
CDR3 DNA: TGTGCCAGCAGTGAAGCCCCGAGGGTCGGGAGACATCAGCCCCAGCATTTT
D gene: NA
clone size: few
V gene: TRBV2
J gene: TRBJ1-5

CDR3 protein: CAWSARVTGGKNTEAFF
CDR3 DNA: TGTGCCTGGAGTGCGAGGGTAACAGGGGGAAAGAACACTGAAGCTTTCTTT
D gene: TRBD1
clone size: NA
V gene: TRBV30
J gene: TRBJ1-1

CDR3 protein: CASSTGGDPVGELFF
CDR3 DNA: TGCGCCAGCAGCACAGGGGGCGATCCAGTCGGGGAGCTGTTTTTT
D gene: TRBD1
clone size: NA
V gene: TRBV5-1
J gene: TRBJ2-2

CDR3 protein: CASSITQVTLHEQYF
CDR3 DNA: TGTGCCAGTAGTATAACACAGGTTACCCTACACGAGCAGTACTTC
D gene: NA
clone size: NA
V gene: TRBV19
J gene: TRBJ2-7

CDR3 protein: CASSLGGQDNQPQHF
CDR3 DNA: TGCGCCAGCAGCTTGGGGGGACAGGACAATCAGCCCCAGCATTTT
D gene: TRBD1
clone size: NA
V gene: TRBV5-1
J gene: TRBJ1-5

CDR3 protein: CASSPDLGQTNYGYTF
CDR3 DNA: TGTGCCAGCAGCCCGGATTTAGGACAGACTAACTATGGCTACACCTTC
D gene: NA
clone size: NA
V gene: TRBV5-4
J gene: TRBJ1-2

CDR3 protein: CASRLGRVTNYGYTF
CDR3 DNA: TGTGCCAGCAGACTAGGGAGGGTGACTAACTATGGCTACACCTTC
D gene: NA
clone size: NA
V gene: TRBV5-5
J gene: TRBJ1-2

CDR3 protein: CASSQDLVSATYEQYF
CDR3 DNA: TGCGCCAGCAGCCAAGATTTGGTATCAGCGACCTACGAGCAGTACTTC
D gene: NA
clone size: NA
V gene: TRBV4-1
J gene: TRBJ2-7

CDR3 protein: CASSLASDRASEKLFF
CDR3 DNA: TGTGCCAGCAGCTTGGCCTCAGACAGGGCATCTGAAAAACTGTTTTTT
D gene: TRBD1
clone size: NA
V gene: TRBV5-5
J gene: TRBJ1-4

CDR3 protein: CASTLGRSPLHF
CDR3 DNA: TGTGCCAGCACTCTTGGGAGATCACCCCTCCACTTT
D gene: NA
clone size: once
V gene: TRBV7-2
J gene: TRBJ1-6

CDR3 protein: CASSEAPGPNYGYTF
CDR3 DNA: TGTGCCAGCAGTGAAGCACCAGGGCCTAACTATGGCTACACCTTC
D gene: NA
clone size: once
V gene: TRBV6-1
J gene: TRBJ1-2

CDR3 protein: CASSLARGGSGNTIYF
CDR3 DNA: TGTGCCAGCAGCTTAGCGAGAGGGGGCTCTGGAAACACCATATATTTT
D gene: NA
clone size: NA
V gene: TRBV7-8
J gene: TRBJ1-3

CDR3 protein: CASSPGRRGLSGYTF
CDR3 DNA: TGTGCCAGCAGCCCGGGGCGCAGGGGGCTGAGTGGCTACACCTTC
D gene: TRBD1
clone size: NA
V gene: TRBV5-6
J gene: TRBJ1-2

CDR3 protein: CASRWTGLAKNIQYF
CDR3 DNA: TGTGCCAGCCGCTGGACGGGGTTAGCCAAAAACATTCAGTACTTC
D gene: NA
clone size: NA
V gene: TRBV5-6
J gene: TRBJ2-4

CDR3 protein: CASSLKDRYEQYF
CDR3 DNA: TGTGCCAGCAGTTTAAAGGACAGATACGAGCAGTACTTC
D gene: NA
clone size: few
V gene: TRBV28
J gene: TRBJ2-7

CDR3 protein: CASSKGLGRGLHSGYTF
CDR3 DNA: TGTGCCAGCAGCAAAGGATTGGGCAGGGGGCTTCATTCTGGCTACACCTTC
D gene: NA
clone size: NA
V gene: TRBV21-1
J gene: TRBJ1-2

CDR3 protein: CASSLGGGSYNSPLHF
CDR3 DNA: TGTGCCAGCAGTTTGGGTGGAGGCTCCTATAATTCACCCCTCCACTTT
D gene: NA
clone size: NA
V gene: TRBV27
J gene: TRBJ1-6

CDR3 protein: CASSLLGQTEAFF
CDR3 DNA: TGTGCCAGCAGCTTGCTGGGGCAAACTGAAGCTTTCTTT
D gene: NA
clone size: once
V gene: TRBV5-6
J gene: TRBJ1-1

CDR3 protein: CASSAYSSPHF
CDR3 DNA: TGTGCCAGCAGCGCCTACAGTTCCCCCCACTTT
D gene: NA
clone size: NA
V gene: TRBV2
J gene: TRBJ1-4

CDR3 protein: CASSSRDIQYF
CDR3 DNA: TGTGCCAGCAGCTCACGGGACATTCAGTACTTC
D gene: NA
clone size: NA
V gene: TRBV5-4
J gene: TRBJ2-4

CDR3 protein: CAISAMNRLLDTQYF
CDR3 DNA: TGTGCCATCAGTGCCATGAACCGGTTATTGGATACGCAGTATTTT
D gene: NA
clone size: once
V gene: TRBV10-3
J gene: TRBJ2-3

CDR3 protein: CASMLAGGPWTGELFF
CDR3 DNA: TGTGCCAGCATGCTAGCGGGGGGGCCGTGGACCGGGGAGCTGTTTTTT
D gene: TRBD2
clone size: NA
V gene: TRBV13
J gene: TRBJ2-2

CDR3 protein: CASSYLPGQAVYEQYF
CDR3 DNA: TGTGCCAGCAGTTACCTTCCGGGACAGGCGGTCTACGAGCAGTACTTC
D gene: TRBD1
clone size: NA
V gene: TRBV6-5
J gene: TRBJ2-7

CDR3 protein: CASSGDSRNYGYTF
CDR3 DNA: TGTGCCAGCAGCGGGGACAGCCGAAACTATGGCTACACCTTC
D gene: TRBD1
clone size: NA
V gene: TRBV9
J gene: TRBJ1-2

CDR3 protein: CASRARGARGEQYF
CDR3 DNA: TGTGCCAGCAGGGCCCGGGGGGCCCGAGGTGAGCAGTACTTC
D gene: NA
clone size: NA
V gene: TRBV2
J gene: TRBJ2-7

CDR3 protein: CASSTGGNGELFF
CDR3 DNA: TGTGCCAGTTCGACAGGGGGCAACGGGGAGCTGTTTTTT
D gene: TRBD1
clone size: NA
V gene: TRBV6-5
J gene: TRBJ2-2

CDR3 protein: CASSQEWTVQETQYF
CDR3 DNA: TGCGCCAGCAGCCAAGAGTGGACAGTTCAAGAGACCCAGTACTTC
D gene: NA
clone size: NA
V gene: TRBV4-1
J gene: TRBJ2-5

CDR3 protein: CASSPPGTSTNEQFF
CDR3 DNA: TGTGCCAGCAGCCCACCCGGGACTAGCACCAATGAGCAGTTCTTC
D gene: TRBD2
clone size: NA
V gene: TRBV7-3
J gene: TRBJ2-1

CDR3 protein: CAGSGTGEFSEAFF
CDR3 DNA: TGTGCCGGGTCCGGGACAGGGGAGTTTTCTGAAGCTTTCTTT
D gene: TRBD1
clone size: NA
V gene: TRBV7-9
J gene: TRBJ1-1

CDR3 protein: CASSVTRTNTEAFF
CDR3 DNA: TGTGCCAGCAGTGTGACAAGAACGAACACTGAAGCTTTCTTT
D gene: NA
clone size: once
V gene: TRBV6-6
J gene: TRBJ1-1

CDR3 protein: CASSYFDRGIYGYTF
CDR3 DNA: TGTGCCAGCAGTTACTTTGACAGGGGGATCTATGGCTACACCTTC
D gene: TRBD1
clone size: few
V gene: TRBV6-5
J gene: TRBJ1-2

CDR3 protein: CASTSGNYGYTF
CDR3 DNA: TGTGCCAGCACATCCGGTAACTATGGCTACACCTTC
D gene: NA
clone size: NA
V gene: TRBV2
J gene: TRBJ1-2

CDR3 protein: CASSYGMTGGSEAFF
CDR3 DNA: TGTGCCAGCAGTTACGGGATGACAGGGGGCTCTGAAGCTTTCTTT
D gene: TRBD1
clone size: once
V gene: TRBV6-6
J gene: TRBJ1-1

CDR3 protein: CASSLGTGYGTDTQYF
CDR3 DNA: TGCGCCAGCAGCTTGGGGACAGGGTACGGCACAGATACGCAGTATTTT
D gene: TRBD1
clone size: NA
V gene: TRBV5-1
J gene: TRBJ2-3

CDR3 protein: CASSGYRGDNYGYTF
CDR3 DNA: TGTGCCAGCAGTGGCTACAGGGGGGATAACTATGGCTACACCTTC
D gene: TRBD1
clone size: few
V gene: TRBV25-1
J gene: TRBJ1-2

CDR3 protein: CATSSRQGTYETQYF
CDR3 DNA: TGTGCCACCAGCTCCCGACAGGGGACTTACGAGACCCAGTACTTC
D gene: TRBD1
clone size: NA
V gene: TRBV15
J gene: TRBJ2-5

CDR3 protein: CASSSAGNNQPQHF
CDR3 DNA: TGTGCCAGCAGTTCGGCAGGTAACAATCAGCCCCAGCATTTT
D gene: NA
clone size: NA
V gene: TRBV6-2/TRBV6-3
J gene: TRBJ1-5